These 30 T cell receptor beta chains came from one sample sequenced in a study of cytomegalovirus exposure and HLA in healthy donors. TCRdb keeps only in-frame clones here, not all; method: immunoSEQ multiplex PCR. This table has under 200,000 clones, roughly 86% appearing once. The material sequenced was PBMCs. The source is a woman in her late teens or twenties in good health and CMV-seropositive.

The rearrangement joins TRBV28 to TRBJ2-7, with 9 nucleotides matching TRBD2. From germline, CDR1 is MDHEN and CDR2 SYDVKM. The CDR3 consists of 15 residues. Trimming cost V 2 bases and J 3 bases; bases outside gene matches: 5. CDR3 sequence: CASSLVASGNYEQYF. CDR3 nucleotides: TGTGCCAGCAGTTTAGTGGCTAGCGGGAACTACGAGCAGTACTTC.

This chain uses TRBV4-1 with TRBJ2-7, with TRBD2 matching over 9 bases. The germline CDR1 and CDR2 sequences are MGHRA and YSYEKL. This CDR3 is 17 amino acids long. J lost 0 bases, V lost 1 base, and 7 bases had no gene match. The CDR3 region is CASSQGGLAGSSYEQYF. CDR3 bases: TGCGCCAGCAGCCAAGGGGGGCTAGCGGGGAGCTCCTACGAGCAGTACTTC.

This sequence joins TRBV7-2 and TRBJ2-2, with TRBD2 matching 7 bases. V shed 4 bases, J shed 5 bases, and the junction held 7 bases outside the gene matches. The CDR3 covers 15 residues. Germline CDR1 SGHTA, CDR2 FQGNSA. The CDR3 nucleotides read TGTGCCAGCAGCTCACCACGGACTAGTACCGGGGAGCTGTTTTTT. Amino acids: CASSSPRTSTGELFF.

This clone was counted a single time. The chain recombines TRBV7-9 with TRBJ2-5; 7 nucleotides align to TRBD2. CDR3 length: 14 amino acids. Trimming cost V 1 base and J 4 bases; bases outside gene matches: 3. In germline, CDR1 is SEHNR, CDR2 FQNEAQ (reference sequence). The CDR3: CASSLELALETQYF. CDR3 nucleotide sequence: TGTGCCAGCAGCTTAGAACTAGCGTTAGAGACCCAGTACTTC.

The chain has TRBV9 and TRBJ1-2, with D possibly matching TRBD1 (6 bases). V lost 0 bases to trimming and J lost 3 bases, with 18 bases between them. Germline V gives CDR1 SGDLS, CDR2 YYNGEE. This CDR3 has 17 amino acids. The CDR3 bases are TGTGCCAGCAGCGTAGGTTCCCGTACAGGGACGGACTATGGCTACACCTTC. This encodes CASSVGSRTGTDYGYTF. The full variable domain, with the rest looked up from reference TRBV9 and TRBJ1-2, is DSGVTQTPKHLITATGQRVTLRCSPRSGDLSVYWYQQSLDQGLQFLIQYYNGEERAKGNILERFSAQQFPDLHSELNLSSLELGDSALYFCASSVGSRTGTDYGYTFGSGTRLTVV.

The rearrangement links TRBV7-8 to TRBJ2-7; 9 bases are shared with TRBD1. CDR3 size: 14 residues. Germline assignment: CDR1 SGHVS and CDR2 FQNEAQ. Unmatched junction bases numbered 4, after V lost 5 bases and J lost 2 bases. The CDR3 DNA reads as TGTGCCAGCAGCCTAGGGACAGGGACCTACGAGCAGTACTTC. Its translation: CASSLGTGTYEQYF.

The table lists this clone with a few counts. This sequence joins TRBV14 and TRBJ1-1, with 8 bases identical to TRBD1. V was pared by 4 bases and J by 1 base, with 5 bases of the junction left unmatched. Germline V gives CDR1 SGHDN, CDR2 FVKESK. The CDR3 spans 15 residues. CDR3 sequence (DNA): TGTGCCAGCAGCCGACAGGGGCCCACGAACACTGAAGCTTTCTTT. The encoded protein is CASSRQGPTNTEAFF.

As regards this clone: Additional DNA sequences in this sample encode the identical CDR3. The chain links TRBV28 to TRBJ1-1, with TRBD1 as a possible D gene (6 bases). V lost 5 bases to trimming and J lost 0 bases, with 10 bases between them. The CDR3 is 14 amino acids. From germline, CDR1 is MDHEN and CDR2 SYDVKM. In DNA, the CDR3 is TGTGCCAGCAGTCCGGGACACCTGAACACTGAAGCTTTCTTT. Its translation: CASSPGHLNTEAFF.

This chain joins TRBV6-1 and TRBJ2-7, with TRBD1 identical over 10 bases. The germline CDR1 and CDR2 sequences are MNHNS and SASEGT. Losses at the gene ends were 7 bases for V and 4 bases for J; bases not matched to a gene: 7. The CDR3 sequence is 14 residues long. The DNA of the CDR3 is TGTGCCAGCATTTTAGACAGGGGGCGATACGAGCAGTACTTC. Translating it yields CASILDRGRYEQYF.

The chain has TRBV7-6 and TRBJ2-7; 7 bases line up with TRBD1. This CDR3 is 16 amino acids long. V shed 5 bases and J 2 bases; nucleotides not matched to a gene: 12. Per germline, CDR1 SGHVS and CDR2 FNYEAQ. The CDR3: CASSPLPGTVPYEQYF. CDR3 nucleotides: TGTGCCAGCAGCCCATTACCCGGGACAGTACCCTACGAGCAGTACTTC.

This chain joins TRBV5-6 and TRBJ2-7; TRBD2 agrees at 13 bases. Per germline, CDR1 SGHDT and CDR2 YYEEEE. There are 15 residues in the CDR3. The V gene end was trimmed by 6 bases and the J gene end by 3 bases; junction bases not matched to a gene: 6. CDR3 region: CASNRRTSGGYEQYF. CDR3 DNA: TGTGCCAGCAACCGTAGGACTAGCGGGGGCTACGAGCAGTACTTC.

V is TRBV7-2 and J is TRBJ2-1; D remains unclear. The CDR3 covers 14 residues. Per germline, CDR1 SGHTA and CDR2 FQGNSA. The V and J ends lost 3 bases and 6 bases respectively, with 12 bases between them. DNA for the CDR3: TGTGCCAGCAGCTTTGCGGAAATTACCAATGAGCAGTTCTTC. As protein: CASSFAEITNEQFF.

The V and J genes are TRBV21-1 and TRBJ1-3; TRBD1, the table's D call, lacks a check against the DNA. TRBV21-1 constitutes a pseudogene. This CDR3 has 15 residues. The CDR3 nucleotides are TGTGCCAGCAGCAAAACAGGGAGCTCTGGAAACACCATATATTTT. Its protein product is CASSKTGSSGNTIYF.

The gene calls are TRBV5-4 and TRBJ2-7; the D gene is possibly TRBD2 (6 bases). Germline V gene lookup returns CDR1 SGHNT and CDR2 YYREEE (reference sequence). The CDR3 spans 15 residues. With 0 bases removed from V and 0 bases from J, the gap between germline ends came to 10 bases. In DNA, the CDR3 is TGTGCCAGCAGCTTGGCAGGCGGGACCTCCTACGAGCAGTACTTC. This sequence encodes CASSLAGGTSYEQYF.

The chain combines TRBV19 with TRBJ1-5; 12 bases agree with TRBD1. The V gene's germline CDR1 is LNHDA and CDR2 SQIVND (reference sequence). CDR3 length equals 15 residues. J lost 6 bases, V lost 4 bases, and 4 bases had no gene match. CDR3 DNA sequence: TGTGCCAGTAGTACCGGGACAGGGGGCTTTCAGCCCCAGCATTTT. Protein: CASSTGTGGFQPQHF.

The chain recombines TRBV6-5 with TRBJ2-5; D is undetermined. The CDR3 totals 12 residues. Germline CDR1 MNHEY, CDR2 SVGAGI. V was shortened by 5 bases and J by 2 bases, with 6 bases between the two germline ends. The CDR3 region is CASSSQQETQYF. The CDR3, as DNA: TGTGCCAGCAGTAGCCAACAAGAGACCCAGTACTTC.

The V call is TRBV9, the J call TRBJ1-5; a possible D gene is TRBD1 (6 bases). This CDR3 contains 14 residues. Germline V lookup: CDR1 SGDLS, CDR2 YYNGEE. V was clipped by 0 bases and J by 2 bases, with 6 bases between them. The CDR3 DNA is TGTGCCAGCAGCGTAGACAGGGGCAATCAGCCCCAGCATTTT. This translates into CASSVDRGNQPQHF.

With regard to this clone: Other DNA sequences of this sample code for an identical CDR3. This chain uses TRBV29-1 with TRBJ2-1; 11 bases line up with TRBD2. This CDR3 is 16 amino acids long. The germline CDR1 and CDR2 sequences are SQVTM and ANQGSEA. The V and J ends lost 1 base and 0 bases, in that order; junction bases with no gene match: 2. The CDR3 loop is CSVEGLAGGSYNEQFF. The CDR3 nucleotides are TGCAGCGTTGAAGGTCTAGCGGGAGGCTCCTACAATGAGCAGTTCTTC.

This chain connects TRBV4-1 to TRBJ2-7; D gene ambiguous. This CDR3 has 16 amino acids. Trimming stripped 0 bases from V and 2 bases from J, with 14 bases between. Looked up from germline, CDR1 is MGHRA and CDR2 is YSYEKL. CDR3 sequence (DNA): TGCGCCAGCAGCCAAGATACGAGCCGTCTTGCCTACGAGCAGTACTTC. This sequence encodes CASSQDTSRLAYEQYF.

The CDR3 is CASSIDGSSYNEQFF. The DNA of the CDR3 is TGTGCCAGTAGTATAGACGGGAGTTCCTACAATGAGCAGTTCTTC. V usage is TRBV19 and J usage is TRBJ2-1, with D tentatively TRBD2 (6 bases). This CDR3 is 15 amino acids long. Trimming removed 0 bases from V and 1 base from J, with 7 bases in between. Germline V gene data show CDR1 as LNHDA and CDR2 as SQIVND (reference sequence).

V and J are TRBV11-2 and TRBJ1-5; possible D gene TRBD1, 6 bases. Germline V CDR1 and CDR2: SGHAT, FQNNGV. The CDR3 length is 14 residues. V dropped 3 bases and J dropped 6 bases, with 12 bases sitting between them. The CDR3 DNA reads TGTGCCAGCAGCTTTGGGGGGGCTAGTCAGCCCCAGCATTTT. Translating gives CASSFGGASQPQHF.

This clone was picked up many times. The rearrangement uses TRBV7-6 and TRBJ2-1; 8 bases align to TRBD2. The CDR3 spans 16 residues. Unmatched junction bases numbered 8, after V lost 5 bases and J lost 2 bases. Germline lookup yields CDR1 SGHVS and CDR2 FNYEAQ. CDR3 sequence: CASSLGAAGAYNEQFF. The CDR3 coding sequence is TGTGCCAGCAGCCTGGGGGCAGCGGGAGCCTACAATGAGCAGTTCTTC.

The genes are TRBV5-4 and TRBJ2-7, with D possibly TRBD2 on 5 matching bases. V dropped 0 bases and J dropped 5 bases, with 18 bases sitting between them. The CDR3 totals 16 residues. Germline assignment: CDR1 SGHNT and CDR2 YYREEE (reference sequence). The CDR3 region is CASSLEPPPGLNEQYF. CDR3 nucleotide sequence: TGTGCCAGCAGCTTGGAACCCCCCCCAGGACTCAACGAGCAGTACTTC.

This rearrangement joins TRBV12-5 to TRBJ2-1; the D gene is possibly TRBD2 (5 bases). Trimming cost V 3 bases and J 8 bases, with 11 bases left between them. Germline V gene data show CDR1 as LGHNT and CDR2 as FRNRAP. The CDR3 is 13 residues long. For the CDR3, the DNA is TGTGCTAGTGGTTTTCGGGGTACCGATGAGCAGTTCTTC. Its protein product is CASGFRGTDEQFF.

The gene calls are TRBV7-9 and TRBJ2-3; D is unresolved. Germline-derived CDR1 and CDR2 are SEHNR and FQNEAQ (reference sequence). The V and J ends lost 7 bases and 0 bases respectively, with 11 bases between them. The CDR3 extends over 14 amino acids. The CDR3 DNA reads TGTGCCAGCAAGAAATTACAGAGCACAGATACGCAGTATTTT. Its translation: CASKKLQSTDTQYF.

The chain carries TRBV28 and TRBJ2-2; TRBD1 agrees at 9 bases. The V gene's germline CDR1 is MDHEN and CDR2 SYDVKM. CDR3 length: 14 residues. Trimming removed 7 bases from V and 1 base from J; junction bases left unmatched: 1. The CDR3 coding sequence is TGTGCCAGCAAGGGACAGGGGAACACCGGGGAGCTGTTTTTT. This sequence encodes CASKGQGNTGELFF.

This chain links TRBV6-4 with TRBJ2-3, with 13 bases aligning to TRBD2. With V trimmed by 4 bases and J by 5 bases, 0 bases remained unmatched. This CDR3 has 14 amino acids. The germline CDR1 and CDR2 sequences are MRHNA and SNTAGT. This CDR3 is CASSGTSGRDTQYF. In DNA, the CDR3 is TGTGCCAGCAGTGGGACTAGCGGGAGAGATACGCAGTATTTT.

Notes on this clone: This specimen includes other DNA sequences encoding the same CDR3. The rearrangement uses TRBV5-6 and TRBJ2-3; D is possibly TRBD2 (5 bases). CDR1 and CDR2 from the germline V gene are SGHDT and YYEEEE. V lost 4 bases to trimming and J lost 1 base, with 10 bases between them. This CDR3 is 14 amino acids long. CDR3 DNA sequence: TGTGCCAGCAGCCTCAGCGGCGGCACAGATACGCAGTATTTT. It is translated as CASSLSGGTDTQYF.

The chain joins TRBV20-1 to TRBJ2-1; D may be TRBD1 (6 bases). The germline V gene encodes CDR1 DFQATT and CDR2 SNEGSKA (reference sequence). Between the trimmed V and J ends, which lost 3 bases and 6 bases, there was a span of 6 bases. The CDR3 spans 11 residues. The CDR3 coding sequence is TGCAGTGCTAGGGGGGCCAATGAGCAGTTCTTC. Translated: CSARGANEQFF.

The chain recombines TRBV13 with TRBJ2-7; D perhaps matches TRBD2 (5 bases). Germline lookup yields CDR1 PRHDT and CDR2 FYEKMQ (reference sequence). This CDR3 has 13 residues. The V end was cut by 5 bases, the J end by 5 bases, with 13 bases between. CDR3 sequence (DNA): TGTGCCAGCAGCCTCCGAGGGCCTGACGAGCAGTACTTC. It encodes CASSLRGPDEQYF.